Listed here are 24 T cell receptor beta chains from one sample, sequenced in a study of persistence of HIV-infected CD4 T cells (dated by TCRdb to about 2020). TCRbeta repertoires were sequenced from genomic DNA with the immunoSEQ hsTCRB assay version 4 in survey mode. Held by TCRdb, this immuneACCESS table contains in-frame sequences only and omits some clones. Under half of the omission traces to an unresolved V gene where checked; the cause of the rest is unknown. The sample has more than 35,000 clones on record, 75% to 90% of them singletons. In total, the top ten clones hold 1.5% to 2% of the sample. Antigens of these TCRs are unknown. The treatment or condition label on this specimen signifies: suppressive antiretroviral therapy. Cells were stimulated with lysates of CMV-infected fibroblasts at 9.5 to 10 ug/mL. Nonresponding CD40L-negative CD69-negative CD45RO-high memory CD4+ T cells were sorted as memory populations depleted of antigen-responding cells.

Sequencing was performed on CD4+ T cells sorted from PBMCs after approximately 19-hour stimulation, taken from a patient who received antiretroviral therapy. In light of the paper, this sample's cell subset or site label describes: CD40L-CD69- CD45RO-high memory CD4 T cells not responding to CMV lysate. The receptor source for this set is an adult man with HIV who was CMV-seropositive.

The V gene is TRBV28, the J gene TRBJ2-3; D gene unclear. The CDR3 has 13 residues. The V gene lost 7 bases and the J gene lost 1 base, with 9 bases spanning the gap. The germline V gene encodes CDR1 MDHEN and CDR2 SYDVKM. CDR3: CASKESGTDTQYF. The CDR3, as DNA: TGTGCCAGCAAAGAGTCAGGCACAGATACGCAGTATTTT.

CDR3 sequence reads: CASSFPTGNYGYTF. CDR3 bases: TGTGCCAGCAGCTTTCCTACAGGGAACTATGGCTACACCTTC. This chain uses TRBV21-1 with TRBJ1-2; the D call in the table, TRBD1, was not verified against the DNA. TRBV21-1 has pseudogene status. This CDR3 is built from 14 residues.

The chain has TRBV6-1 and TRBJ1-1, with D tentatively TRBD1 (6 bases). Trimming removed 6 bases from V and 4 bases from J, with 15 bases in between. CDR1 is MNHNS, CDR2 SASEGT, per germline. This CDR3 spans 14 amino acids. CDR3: CASSPRGGGTEAFF. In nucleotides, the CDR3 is TGTGCCAGCAGCCCCAGAGGGGGAGGCACTGAAGCTTTCTTT.

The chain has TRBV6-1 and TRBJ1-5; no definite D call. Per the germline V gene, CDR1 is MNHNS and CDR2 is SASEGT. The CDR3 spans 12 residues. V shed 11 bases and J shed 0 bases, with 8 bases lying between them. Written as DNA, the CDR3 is TGTGCCTCTCAATATAGCAATCAGCCCCAGCATTTT. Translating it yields CASQYSNQPQHF.

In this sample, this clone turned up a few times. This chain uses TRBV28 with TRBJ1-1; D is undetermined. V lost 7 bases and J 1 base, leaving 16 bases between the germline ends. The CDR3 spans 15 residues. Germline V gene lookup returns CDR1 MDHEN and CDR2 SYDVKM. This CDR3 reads CASKLDGRPNTEAFF. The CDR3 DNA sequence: TGTGCCAGCAAACTAGACGGACGGCCGAACACTGAAGCTTTCTTT.

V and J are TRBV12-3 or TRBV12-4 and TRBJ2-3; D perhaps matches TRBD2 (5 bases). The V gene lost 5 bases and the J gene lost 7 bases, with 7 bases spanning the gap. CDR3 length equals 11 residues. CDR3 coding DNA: TGTGCCAGCAGTGGACTGAATACGCAGTATTTT. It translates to CASSGLNTQYF.

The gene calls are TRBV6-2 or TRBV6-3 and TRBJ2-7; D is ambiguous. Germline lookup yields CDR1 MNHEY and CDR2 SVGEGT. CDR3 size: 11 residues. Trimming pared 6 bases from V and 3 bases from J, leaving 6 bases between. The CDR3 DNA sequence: TGTGCCAGCAGCTCCAACTACGAGCAGTACTTC. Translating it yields CASSSNYEQYF.

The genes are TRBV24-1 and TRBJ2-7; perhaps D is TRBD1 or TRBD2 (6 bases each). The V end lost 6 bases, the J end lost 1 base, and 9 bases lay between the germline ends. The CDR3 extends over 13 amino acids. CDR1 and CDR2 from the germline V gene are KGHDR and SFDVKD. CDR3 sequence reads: CATSRGGSYEQYF. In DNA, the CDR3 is TGTGCCACCAGTCGAGGGGGGTCCTACGAGCAGTACTTC.

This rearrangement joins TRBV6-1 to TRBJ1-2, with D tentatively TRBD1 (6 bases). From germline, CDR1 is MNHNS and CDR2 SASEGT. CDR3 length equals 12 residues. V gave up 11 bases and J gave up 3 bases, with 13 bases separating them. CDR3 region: CAARTVDYGYTF. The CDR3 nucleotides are TGTGCCGCCAGGACAGTCGACTATGGCTACACCTTC.

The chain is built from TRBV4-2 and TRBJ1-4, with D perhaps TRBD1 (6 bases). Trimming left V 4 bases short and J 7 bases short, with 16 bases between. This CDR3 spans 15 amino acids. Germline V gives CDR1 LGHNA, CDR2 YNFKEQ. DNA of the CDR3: TGTGCCAGCAGCCGACGACAGGCCGGGAGTGAAAAACTGTTTTTT. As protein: CASSRRQAGSEKLFF.

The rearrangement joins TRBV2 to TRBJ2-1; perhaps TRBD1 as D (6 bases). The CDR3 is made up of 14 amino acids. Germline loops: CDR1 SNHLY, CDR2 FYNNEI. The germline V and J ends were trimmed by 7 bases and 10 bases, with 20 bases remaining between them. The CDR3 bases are TGTGCCAGCACCCCGGTGCAGGGGACCTTAGAGCAGTTCTTC. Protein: CASTPVQGTLEQFF.

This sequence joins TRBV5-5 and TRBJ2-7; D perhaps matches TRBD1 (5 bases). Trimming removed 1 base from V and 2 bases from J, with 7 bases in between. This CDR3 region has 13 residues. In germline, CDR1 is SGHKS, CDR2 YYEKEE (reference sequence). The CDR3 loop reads CASSLQGTYEQYF. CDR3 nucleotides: TGTGCCAGCAGCTTGCAGGGAACCTACGAGCAGTACTTC.

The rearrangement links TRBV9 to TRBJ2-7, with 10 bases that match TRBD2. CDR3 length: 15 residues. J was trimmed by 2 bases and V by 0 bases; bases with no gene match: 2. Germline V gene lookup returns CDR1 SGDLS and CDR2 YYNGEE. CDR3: CASSVASGGAYEQYF. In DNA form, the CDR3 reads TGTGCCAGCAGCGTAGCCAGCGGGGGGGCCTACGAGCAGTACTTC.

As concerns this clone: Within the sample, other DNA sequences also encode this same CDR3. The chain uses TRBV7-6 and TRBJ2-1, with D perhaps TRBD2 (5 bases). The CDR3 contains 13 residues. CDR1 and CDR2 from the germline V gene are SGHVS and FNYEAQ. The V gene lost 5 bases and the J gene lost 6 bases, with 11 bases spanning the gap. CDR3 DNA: TGTGCCAGCAGCCGCAGCGGCCTCAATGAGCAGTTCTTC. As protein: CASSRSGLNEQFF. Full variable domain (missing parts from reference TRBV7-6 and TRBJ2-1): GAGVSQSPRYKVTKRGQDVALRCDPISGHVSLYWYRQALGQGPEFLTYFNYEAQQDKSGLPNDRFSAERPEGSISTLTIQRTEQRDSAMYRCASSRSGLNEQFFGPGTRLTVL.

CDR3 DNA sequence: TGTGCCAGCAGCTTAGTCACCAGGCCTGAAGCTTTCTTT. This sequence encodes CASSLVTRPEAFF. The V and J genes are TRBV7-9 and TRBJ1-1; no definite D call. The CDR3 covers 13 residues. Germline CDR1 and CDR2: SEHNR and FQNEAQ (reference sequence). The V and J ends lost 1 base and 6 bases respectively, with 9 bases between them.

This chain's CDR3 is CSLFRGDTQYF. The CDR3 DNA follows: TGCAGCTTATTTAGGGGGGATACGCAGTATTTT. V gene TRBV20-1 combines with J gene TRBJ2-3, with D tentatively TRBD1 (6 bases). This CDR3 has 11 amino acids. Per germline, CDR1 DFQATT and CDR2 SNEGSKA (reference sequence).

In DNA form, the CDR3 reads TGTGCCAGCAGCTTACGGGACAGGGTTAATGAAAAACTGTTTTTT. Protein sequence: CASSLRDRVNEKLFF. The chain joins TRBV7-8 to TRBJ1-4; 9 bases are a match to TRBD1. Germline V gene sequence: CDR1 SGHVS, CDR2 FQNEAQ. Unmatched junction bases numbered 2, after V lost 2 bases and J lost 4 bases. The CDR3 totals 15 residues.

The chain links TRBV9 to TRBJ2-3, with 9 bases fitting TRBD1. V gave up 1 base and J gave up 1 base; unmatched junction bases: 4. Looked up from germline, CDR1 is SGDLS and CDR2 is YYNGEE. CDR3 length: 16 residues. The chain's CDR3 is CASSVLRQGGTDTQYF. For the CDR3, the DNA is TGTGCCAGCAGCGTACTGAGACAGGGGGGCACAGATACGCAGTATTTT.

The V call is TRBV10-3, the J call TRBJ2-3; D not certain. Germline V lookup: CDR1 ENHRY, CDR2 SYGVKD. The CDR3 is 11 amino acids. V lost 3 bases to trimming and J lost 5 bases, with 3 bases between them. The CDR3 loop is CAISERDTQYF. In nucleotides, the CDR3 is TGTGCCATCAGTGAAAGAGATACGCAGTATTTT.

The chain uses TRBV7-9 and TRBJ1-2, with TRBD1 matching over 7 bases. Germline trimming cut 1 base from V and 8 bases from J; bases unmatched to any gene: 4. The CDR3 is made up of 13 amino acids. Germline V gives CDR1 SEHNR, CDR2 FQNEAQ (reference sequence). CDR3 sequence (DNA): TGTGCCAGCAGCTTAGAGGGGGCGAACGGCTACACCTTC. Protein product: CASSLEGANGYTF.

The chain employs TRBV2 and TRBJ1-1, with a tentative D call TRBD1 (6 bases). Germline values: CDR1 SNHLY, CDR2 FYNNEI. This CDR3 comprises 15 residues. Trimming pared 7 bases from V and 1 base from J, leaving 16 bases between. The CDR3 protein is CASTIGGRGNTEAFF. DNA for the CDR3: TGTGCCAGCACTATAGGGGGGCGGGGGAACACTGAAGCTTTCTTT.

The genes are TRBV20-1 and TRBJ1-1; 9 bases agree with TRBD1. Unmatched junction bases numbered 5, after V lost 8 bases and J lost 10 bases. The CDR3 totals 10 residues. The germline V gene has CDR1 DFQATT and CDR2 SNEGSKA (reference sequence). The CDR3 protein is CSTGGEGAFF. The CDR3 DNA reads TGCAGTACAGGGGGCGAGGGAGCTTTCTTT.

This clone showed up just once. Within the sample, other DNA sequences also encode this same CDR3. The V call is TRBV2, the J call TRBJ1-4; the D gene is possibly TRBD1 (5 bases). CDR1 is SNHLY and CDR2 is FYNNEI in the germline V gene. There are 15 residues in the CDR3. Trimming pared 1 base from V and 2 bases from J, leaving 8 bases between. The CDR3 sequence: CASSEDRQTNEKLFF. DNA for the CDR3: TGTGCCAGCAGTGAAGATAGACAGACTAATGAAAAACTGTTTTTT.

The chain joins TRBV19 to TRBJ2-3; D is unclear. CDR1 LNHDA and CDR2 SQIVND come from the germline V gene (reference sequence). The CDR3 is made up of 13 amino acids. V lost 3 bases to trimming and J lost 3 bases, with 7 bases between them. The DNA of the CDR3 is TGTGCCAGTAGTATGGTTATGACAGATACGCAGTATTTT. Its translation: CASSMVMTDTQYF.